This T cell receptor beta chain was documented in a study of T-cell memory formation after mild COVID-19. Whole-study results and caveats: Confirmation of SARS-CoV-2 specificity was lacking for second-wave clones peaking day 37.

MiXCR, run by TCRdb on the 5' RACE reads, gives a single entry per CDR3 protein. The sample holds just over 200,000 distinct CDR3 sequences; 9.5% are singletons and the top ten take roughly 4%. This clonotype was seen more than once but under ten times. What it binds is unknown. This CDR3 has 17 amino acids. V dropped 2 bases and J dropped 7; count of bases not matched to a gene: 12. Germline CDR1 reads MGHRA; CDR2 reads YSYEKL. Sequenced: PBMCs or a T cell subset sorted from them (not recorded which). This sequence originates from a man between 18 and 29 years old who had mild COVID-19 (a few samples of this study predate the infection). Cell type and time point are not known. The chain employs TRBV4-1 and TRBJ1-5; TRBD1 agrees at 9 bases. The CDR3 loop is CASSQLGRQGVGQPQHF. The CDR3 DNA reads TGCGCCAGCAGCCAATTGGGCCGACAGGGGGTCGGGCAGCCCCAGCATTTT.